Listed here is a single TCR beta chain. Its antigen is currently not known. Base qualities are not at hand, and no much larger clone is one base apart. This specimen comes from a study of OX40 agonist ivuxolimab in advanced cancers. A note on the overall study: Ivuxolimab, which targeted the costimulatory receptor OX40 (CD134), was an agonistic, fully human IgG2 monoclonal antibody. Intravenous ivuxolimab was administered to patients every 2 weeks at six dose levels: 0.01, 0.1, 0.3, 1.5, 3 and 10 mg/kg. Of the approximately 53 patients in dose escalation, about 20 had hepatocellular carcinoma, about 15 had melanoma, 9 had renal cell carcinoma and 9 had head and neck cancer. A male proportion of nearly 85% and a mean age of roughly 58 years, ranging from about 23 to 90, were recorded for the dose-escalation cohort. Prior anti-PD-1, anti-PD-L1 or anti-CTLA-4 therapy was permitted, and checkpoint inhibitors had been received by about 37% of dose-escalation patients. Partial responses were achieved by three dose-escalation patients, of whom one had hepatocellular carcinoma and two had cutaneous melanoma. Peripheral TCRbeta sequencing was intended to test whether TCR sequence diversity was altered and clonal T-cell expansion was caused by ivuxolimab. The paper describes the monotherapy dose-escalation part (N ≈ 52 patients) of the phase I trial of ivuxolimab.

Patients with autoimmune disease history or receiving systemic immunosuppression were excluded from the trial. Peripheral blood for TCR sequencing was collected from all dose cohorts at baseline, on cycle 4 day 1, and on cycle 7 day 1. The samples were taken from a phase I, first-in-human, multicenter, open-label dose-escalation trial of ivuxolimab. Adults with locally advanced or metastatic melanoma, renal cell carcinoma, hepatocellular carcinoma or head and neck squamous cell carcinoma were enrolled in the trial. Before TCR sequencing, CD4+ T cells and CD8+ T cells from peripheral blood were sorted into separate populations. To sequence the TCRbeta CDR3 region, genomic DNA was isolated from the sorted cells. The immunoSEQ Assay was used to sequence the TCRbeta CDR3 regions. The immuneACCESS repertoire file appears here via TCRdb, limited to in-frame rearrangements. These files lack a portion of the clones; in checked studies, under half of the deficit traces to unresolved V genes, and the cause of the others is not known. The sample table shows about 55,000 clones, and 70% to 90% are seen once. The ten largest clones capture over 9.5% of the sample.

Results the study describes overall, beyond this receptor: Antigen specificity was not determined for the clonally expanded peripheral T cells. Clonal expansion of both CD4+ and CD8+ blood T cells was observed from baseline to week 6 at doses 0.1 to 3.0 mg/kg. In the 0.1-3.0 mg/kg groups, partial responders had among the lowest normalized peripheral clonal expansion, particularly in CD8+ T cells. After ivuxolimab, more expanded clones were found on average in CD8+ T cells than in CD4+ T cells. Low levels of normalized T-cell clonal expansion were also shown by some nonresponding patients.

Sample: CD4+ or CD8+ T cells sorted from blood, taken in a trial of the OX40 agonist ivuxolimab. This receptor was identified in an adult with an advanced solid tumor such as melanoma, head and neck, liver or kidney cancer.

The CDR3 corresponds to CASSIDGISLTVSNQPQHF. The sequenced DNA is TGTGCCAGTAGTATAGATGGGATAAGTCTTACCGTGAGCAATCAGCCCCAGCATTTT. The sequence is built from TRBV19 and TRBJ1-5, with the D gene too uncertain to name. V is clipped by 0 bases and J by 1 base, and the sequence between their germline boundaries is 19 bases long. The CDR3 spans 19 residues, from the cysteine through the phenylalanine. Only the CDR3 region is kept as DNA, spanning 57 bases read in frame from base 1. Via the germline V gene (reference sequence), CDR1 is LNHDA and CDR2 SQIVND.